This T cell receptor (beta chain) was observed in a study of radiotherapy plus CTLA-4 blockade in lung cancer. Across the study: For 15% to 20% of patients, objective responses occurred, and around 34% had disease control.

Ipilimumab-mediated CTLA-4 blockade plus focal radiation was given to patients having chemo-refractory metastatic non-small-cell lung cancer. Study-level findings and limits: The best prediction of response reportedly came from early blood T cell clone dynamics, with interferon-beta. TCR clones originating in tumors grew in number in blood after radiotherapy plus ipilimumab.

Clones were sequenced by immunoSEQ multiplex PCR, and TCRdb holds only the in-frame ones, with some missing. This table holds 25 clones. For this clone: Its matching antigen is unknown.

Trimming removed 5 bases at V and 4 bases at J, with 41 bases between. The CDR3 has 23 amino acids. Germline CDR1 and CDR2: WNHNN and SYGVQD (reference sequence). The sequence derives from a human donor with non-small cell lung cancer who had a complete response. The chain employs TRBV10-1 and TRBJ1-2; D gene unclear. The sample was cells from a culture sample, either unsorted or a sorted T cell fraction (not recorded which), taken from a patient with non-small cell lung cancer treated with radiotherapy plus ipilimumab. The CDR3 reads CASSRKPRSRKTYGSRKTYGYTF. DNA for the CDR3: TGCGCCAGCAGTAGGAAACCAAGATCGCGAAAGACCTATGGATCGCGAAAGACCTATGGCTACACCTTC.